The next 10 T cell receptor beta chains were all read from a single sample in a study of cytomegalovirus exposure and HLA in healthy donors. Assay: immunoSEQ multiplex PCR; the TCRdb copy retains only in-frame clones and omits some. The sample lists approximately 220,000 clones; approximately 80% were seen once. The specimen was PBMCs. Every receptor here comes from a woman in her thirties in good health and CMV-seropositive.

The V gene is TRBV19, the J gene TRBJ2-5, with D hard to call. The CDR3 totals 9 residues. Trimming stripped 9 bases from V and 2 bases from J, with 1 base between. Per the germline V gene, CDR1 is LNHDA and CDR2 is SQIVND (reference sequence). The CDR3 region has the DNA TGTGCCAGGCAAGAGACCCAGTACTTC. This gives the protein CARQETQYF. The complete variable domain, with remaining parts taken from reference TRBV19 and TRBJ2-5, reads DGGITQSPKYLFRKEGQNVTLSCEQNLNHDAMYWYRQDPGQGLRLIYYSQIVNDFQKGDIAEGYSVSREKKESFPLTVTSAQKNPTAFYLCARQETQYFGPGTRLLVL.

The CDR3 spells CAWEPGTEPVEQYF. The CDR3 nucleotides are TGTGCCTGGGAACCCGGGACAGAACCCGTTGAGCAGTACTTC. This sequence joins TRBV30 and TRBJ2-7; TRBD1 matches 7 bases. CDR1 GTSNPN and CDR2 SVGIG come from the germline V gene (reference sequence). V lost 5 bases and J lost 7; bases outside the gene matches: 14. CDR3 length: 14 residues.

CDR3 nucleotide sequence: TGTGCCAGCAGCGTAGAGACGGGATCTCAGCCCCAGCATTTT. Encoded protein: CASSVETGSQPQHF. The gene calls are TRBV9 and TRBJ1-5; D not resolved. CDR3 length: 14 amino acids. Germline V CDR1 and CDR2: SGDLS, YYNGEE. The ends were cut back, 0 bases at V and 6 bases at J, with 10 bases in the middle.

This clone has more than one count but fewer than ten. The CDR3 loop reads CAISDRAATNEQFF. The CDR3, as DNA: TGTGCCATCAGTGACAGGGCCGCTACCAATGAGCAGTTCTTC. The rearrangement joins TRBV10-3 to TRBJ2-1; possibly TRBD1 for D (5 bases). CDR3 length: 14 residues. V lost 3 bases and J lost 6, with 12 bases in between. Per the germline V gene, CDR1 is ENHRY and CDR2 is SYGVKD.

The rearrangement joins TRBV27 to TRBJ1-1, with D unresolved. There are 13 residues in the CDR3. The ends were cut back, 0 bases at V and 7 bases at J, with 9 bases in the middle. Looked up from germline, CDR1 is MNHEY and CDR2 is SMNVEV (reference sequence). The CDR3 DNA reads as TGTGCCAGCAGTTTATCGCGGGCAGTTGAAGCTTTCTTT. Protein sequence: CASSLSRAVEAFF.

This clone appeared once. V is TRBV11-3 and J is TRBJ2-7, with no clear D. Germline values: CDR1 SGHNT, CDR2 YENEEA. This CDR3 has 14 residues. V gave up 3 bases and J gave up 6 bases, with 15 bases separating them. This chain's CDR3 is CASSLSGIPGEQYF. In DNA, the CDR3 is TGTGCCAGCAGCTTGAGTGGAATACCGGGCGAGCAGTACTTC.

This clone was counted a few times. The sample has other DNA sequences that encode this CDR3 too. The V gene is TRBV30, the J gene TRBJ2-5, with D possibly being TRBD2 (5 bases). Germline V CDR1 and CDR2: GTSNPN, SVGIG (reference sequence). This CDR3 spans 14 amino acids. V was shortened by 0 bases and J by 0 bases, with 8 bases between the two germline ends. DNA of the CDR3: TGTGCCTGGAGTGTAAGAGGGTACCAAGAGACCCAGTACTTC. Its translation is CAWSVRGYQETQYF.

CDR3 sequence (DNA): TGCGCCAGCAGCTTGGATTACTACGAGCAGTACTTC. This translates into CASSLDYYEQYF. The chain joins TRBV5-1 to TRBJ2-7; D gene uncertain. Germline CDR1 SGHRS, CDR2 YFSETQ. The CDR3 has 12 residues. V gave up 0 bases and J gave up 3 bases, with 4 bases separating them.

This chain connects TRBV4-3 to TRBJ2-7; D remains unclear. The CDR3 is 13 residues long. The V end was cut by 0 bases, the J end by 4 bases, with 7 bases between. Per germline, CDR1 LGHNA and CDR2 YSLEER. The DNA of the CDR3 is TGCGCCAGCAGCCAAGATAGTAGGTACGAGCAGTACTTC. Its translation is CASSQDSRYEQYF.

This clone was counted at least ten times. The V gene is TRBV7-9, the J gene TRBJ1-5, with 7 bases aligning to TRBD1. Germline CDR1 and CDR2: SEHNR and FQNEAQ (reference sequence). J gave up 6 bases and V 4 bases, and 3 bases lay outside the gene matches. This CDR3 comprises 13 residues. CDR3 sequence: CASSSDRVQPQHF. In nucleotides, the CDR3 is TGTGCCAGCAGCTCCGACAGGGTTCAGCCCCAGCATTTT. Based on the CDR3 plus reference TRBV7-9 and TRBJ1-5, the full variable domain is DTGVSQNPRHKITKRGQNVTFRCDPISEHNRLYWYRQTLGQGPEFLTYFQNEAQLEKSRLLSDRFSAERPKGSFSTLEIQRTEQGDSAMYLCASSSDRVQPQHFGDGTRLSIL.